This T cell receptor (beta chain) is drawn from a study of OX40 agonist ivuxolimab in advanced cancers. Findings and limits, study-wide: At 0.1 to 3.0 mg/kg and by week 6, clonal expansion occurred in CD4+ and CD8+ blood T cells.

The CDR3 is 13 amino acids. Germline V lookup: CDR1 SGHTA, CDR2 FQGNSA. V gave up 1 base and J gave up 7 bases; unmatched junction bases: 4. Notes on this clone: No antigen is known for it.

Repertoires were generated with immunoSEQ multiplex PCR, while TCRdb's copy carries only in-frame clones and drops some. The sample has about 66,000 clones, 85% seen once. This clonotype originated in an adult with an advanced solid tumor such as melanoma, head and neck, liver or kidney cancer. The J gene is TRBJ2-7, the V gene TRBV7-2; 7 bases are a match to TRBD1. Specimen: CD4+ or CD8+ T cells sorted from blood, collected in a trial of the OX40 agonist ivuxolimab. The CDR3 coding sequence is TGTGCCAGCAGCTTAGTCGAGACAGGGGAGCAGTACTTC. Its translation: CASSLVETGEQYF.